This T cell receptor beta chain was documented in a study of cytomegalovirus exposure and HLA in healthy donors. Notes on the study in general: The study carried out a later analysis of TCR beta sequences. It associated around 17,000 of them with specific HLA alleles at a false discovery rate of 0.05. Among the sequence variants, a highly shared cluster was likely an artifact of sequencing.

CDR1 is MDHEN and CDR2 is SYDVKM in the germline V gene. The CDR3 has 11 residues. Trimming took off 6 bases at V and 9 bases at J, with 9 bases between the two ends. The PCR ran on 60 Vbeta and 13 Jbeta primers. The method was immunoSEQ multiplex PCR; TCRdb's version includes in-frame clones alone and lacks a portion of them. The table records 130,000 or so clones, approximately 74% of them present only once. Comments on this clone: Its antigen is not known.

What was sequenced was PBMCs. This clonotype originated in a man between 40 and 49 years old in good health and CMV-seropositive. The chain employs TRBV28 and TRBJ1-5; D uncertain. The CDR3 reads CASSTRGPQHF. For the CDR3, the DNA is TGTGCCAGCAGCACTCGGGGGCCCCAGCATTTT.